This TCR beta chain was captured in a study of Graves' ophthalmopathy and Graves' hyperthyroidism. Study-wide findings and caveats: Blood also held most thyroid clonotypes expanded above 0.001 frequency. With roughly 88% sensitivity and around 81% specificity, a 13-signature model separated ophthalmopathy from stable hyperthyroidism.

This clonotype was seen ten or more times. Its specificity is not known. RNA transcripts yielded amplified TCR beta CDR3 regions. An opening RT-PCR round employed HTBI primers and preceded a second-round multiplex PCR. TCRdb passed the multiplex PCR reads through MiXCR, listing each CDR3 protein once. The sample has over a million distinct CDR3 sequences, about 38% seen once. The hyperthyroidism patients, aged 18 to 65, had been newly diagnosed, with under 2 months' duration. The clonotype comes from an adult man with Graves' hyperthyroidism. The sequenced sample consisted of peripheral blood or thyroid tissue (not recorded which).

The CDR3 loop reads CASSSERNTGELFF. CDR3 in DNA: TGTGCCAGCAGTTCAGAGCGGAACACCGGGGAGCTGTTTTTT. The chain couples TRBV9 to TRBJ2-2; D is undetermined. The CDR3 sequence is 14 residues long. Germline lookup yields CDR1 SGDLS and CDR2 YYNGEE. V lost 5 bases to trimming and J lost 1 base, with 9 bases between them.